Listed here is a single T cell receptor (beta chain). Seattle patient enrollment occurred during active infection, with longitudinal follow-up thereafter. These data are taken from a study of blood T cell repertoires in COVID-19. The germline CDR1 and CDR2 sequences are SGHDT and YYEEEE. The V end lost 6 bases, the J end lost 5 bases, and 11 bases lay between the germline ends. The CDR3 runs to 12 residues. The table came from immunoSEQ multiplex PCR; TCRdb's copy has only in-frame clones and leaves some out. This sample has 300,000 to 400,000 clones; 80% to 90% occur once, and the top ten carry roughly 6.3%.

The sequenced material came from peripheral blood. The chain employs TRBV5-6 and TRBJ2-5; weak D call: TRBD2 (6 bases). The TCR was taken from a woman aged 50 to 60 with COVID-19, enrolled during active disease. Written as DNA, the CDR3 is TGTGCCAGCAACTCCCGGGGGGAGACCCAGTACTTC. This codes for CASNSRGETQYF.